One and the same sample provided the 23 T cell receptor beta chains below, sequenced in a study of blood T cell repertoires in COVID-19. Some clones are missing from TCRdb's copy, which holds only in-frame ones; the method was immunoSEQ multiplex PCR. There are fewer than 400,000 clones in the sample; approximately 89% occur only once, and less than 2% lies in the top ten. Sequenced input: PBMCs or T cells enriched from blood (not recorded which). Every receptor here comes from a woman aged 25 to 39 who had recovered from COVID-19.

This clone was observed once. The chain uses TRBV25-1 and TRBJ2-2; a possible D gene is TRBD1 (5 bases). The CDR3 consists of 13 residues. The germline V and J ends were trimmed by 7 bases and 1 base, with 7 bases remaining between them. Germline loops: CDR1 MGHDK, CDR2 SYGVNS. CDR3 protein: CASIQGNTGELFF. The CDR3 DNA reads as TGTGCCAGCATTCAGGGGAACACCGGGGAGCTGTTTTTT.

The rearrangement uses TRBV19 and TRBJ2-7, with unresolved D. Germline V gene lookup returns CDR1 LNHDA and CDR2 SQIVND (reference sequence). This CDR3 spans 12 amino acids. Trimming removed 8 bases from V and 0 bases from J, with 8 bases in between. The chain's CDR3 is CASLGNSYEQYF. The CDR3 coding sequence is TGTGCCAGTCTTGGCAACTCCTACGAGCAGTACTTC.

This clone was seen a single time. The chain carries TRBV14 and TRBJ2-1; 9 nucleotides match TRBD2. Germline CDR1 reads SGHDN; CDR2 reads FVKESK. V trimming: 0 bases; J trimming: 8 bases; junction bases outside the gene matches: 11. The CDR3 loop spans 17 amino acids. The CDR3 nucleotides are TGTGCCAGCAGCCAAGACTTTTCCGGGACTAGCAAACATGAGCAGTTCTTC. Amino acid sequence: CASSQDFSGTSKHEQFF.

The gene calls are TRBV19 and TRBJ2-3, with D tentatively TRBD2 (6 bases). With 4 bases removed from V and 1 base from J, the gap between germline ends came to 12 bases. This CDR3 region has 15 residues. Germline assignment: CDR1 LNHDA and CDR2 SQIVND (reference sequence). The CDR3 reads CASSTPGGRTDTQYF. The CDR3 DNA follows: TGTGCCAGTAGTACCCCCGGGGGTCGCACAGATACGCAGTATTTT.

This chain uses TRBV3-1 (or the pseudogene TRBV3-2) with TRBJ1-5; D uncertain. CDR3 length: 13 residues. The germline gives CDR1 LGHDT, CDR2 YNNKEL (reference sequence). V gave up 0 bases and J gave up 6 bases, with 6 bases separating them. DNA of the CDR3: TGTGCCAGCAGCCAAGAGAGGGCTCAGCCCCAGCATTTT. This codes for CASSQERAQPQHF.

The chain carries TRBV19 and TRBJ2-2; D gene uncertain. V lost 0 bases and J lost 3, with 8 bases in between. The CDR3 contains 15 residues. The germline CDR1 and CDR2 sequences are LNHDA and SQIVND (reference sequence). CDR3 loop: CASSIDGLYTGELFF. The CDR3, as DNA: TGTGCCAGTAGTATAGACGGTCTATACACCGGGGAGCTGTTTTTT.

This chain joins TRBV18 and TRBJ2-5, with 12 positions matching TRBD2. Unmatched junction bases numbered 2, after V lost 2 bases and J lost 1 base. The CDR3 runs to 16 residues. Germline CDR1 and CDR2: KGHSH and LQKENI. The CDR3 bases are TGTGCCAGCTCACCAAGGACTAGCGGGGCCCAAGAGACCCAGTACTTC. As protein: CASSPRTSGAQETQYF.

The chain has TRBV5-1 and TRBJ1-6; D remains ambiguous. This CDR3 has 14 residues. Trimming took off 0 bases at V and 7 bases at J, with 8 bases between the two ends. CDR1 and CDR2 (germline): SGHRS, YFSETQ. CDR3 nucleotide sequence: TGCGCCAGCAGCTTGGCGGAGGGAAATTCACCCCTCCACTTT. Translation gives CASSLAEGNSPLHF.

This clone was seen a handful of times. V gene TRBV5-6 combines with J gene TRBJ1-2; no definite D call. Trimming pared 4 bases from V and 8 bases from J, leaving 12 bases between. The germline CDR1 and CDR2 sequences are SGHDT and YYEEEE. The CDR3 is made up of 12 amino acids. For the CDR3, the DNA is TGTGCCAGCAGCCTCCTGGGAGGCGGCTACACCTTC. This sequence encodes CASSLLGGGYTF.

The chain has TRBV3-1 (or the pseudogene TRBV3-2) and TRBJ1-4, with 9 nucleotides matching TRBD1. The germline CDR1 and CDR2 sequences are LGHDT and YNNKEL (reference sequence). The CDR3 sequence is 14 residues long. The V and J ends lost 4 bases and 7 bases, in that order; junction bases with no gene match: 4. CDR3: CASSRDRVGEKLFF. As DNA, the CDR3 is TGTGCCAGCAGCCGGGACAGGGTTGGTGAAAAACTGTTTTTT.

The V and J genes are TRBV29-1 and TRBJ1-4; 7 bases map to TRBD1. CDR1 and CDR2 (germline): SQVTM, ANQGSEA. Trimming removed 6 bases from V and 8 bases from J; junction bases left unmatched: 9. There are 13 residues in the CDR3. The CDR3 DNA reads TGCAGCGTCCACGACAGGGTGGCAGAAAAACTGTTTTTT. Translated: CSVHDRVAEKLFF.

CDR3 region: CASSLPGQGSNTIYF. In nucleotides, the CDR3 is TGTGCCAGCAGCCTACCGGGACAGGGTAGTAACACCATATATTTT. The chain recombines TRBV5-4 with TRBJ1-3; 9 bases map to TRBD1. Germline V lookup: CDR1 SGHNT, CDR2 YYREEE (reference sequence). The CDR3 is made up of 15 amino acids. V lost 4 bases and J lost 7; bases outside the gene matches: 9.

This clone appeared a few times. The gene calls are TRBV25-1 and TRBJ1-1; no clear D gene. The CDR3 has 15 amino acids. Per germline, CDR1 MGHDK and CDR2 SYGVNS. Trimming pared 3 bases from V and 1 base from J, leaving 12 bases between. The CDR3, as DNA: TGTGCCAGCAGTGAGCTGGACTCCTCGAACACTGAAGCTTTCTTT. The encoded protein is CASSELDSSNTEAFF.

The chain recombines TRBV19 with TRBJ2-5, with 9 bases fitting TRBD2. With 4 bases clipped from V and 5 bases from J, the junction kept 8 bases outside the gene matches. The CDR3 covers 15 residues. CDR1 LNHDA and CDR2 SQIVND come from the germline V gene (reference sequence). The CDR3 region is CASSTLRGGRETQYF. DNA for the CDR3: TGTGCCAGTAGTACCCTGCGGGGGGGCAGGGAGACCCAGTACTTC. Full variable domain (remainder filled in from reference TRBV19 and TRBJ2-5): DGGITQSPKYLFRKEGQNVTLSCEQNLNHDAMYWYRQDPGQGLRLIYYSQIVNDFQKGDIAEGYSVSREKKESFPLTVTSAQKNPTAFYLCASSTLRGGRETQYFGPGTRLLVL.

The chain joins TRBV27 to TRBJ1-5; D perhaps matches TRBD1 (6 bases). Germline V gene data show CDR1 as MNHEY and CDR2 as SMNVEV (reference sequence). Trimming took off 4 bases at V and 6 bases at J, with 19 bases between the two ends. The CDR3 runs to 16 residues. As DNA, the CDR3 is TGTGCCAGCAGTTCGGGGGGGGGCGTTAATAGTCAGCCCCAGCATTTT. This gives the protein CASSSGGGVNSQPQHF.

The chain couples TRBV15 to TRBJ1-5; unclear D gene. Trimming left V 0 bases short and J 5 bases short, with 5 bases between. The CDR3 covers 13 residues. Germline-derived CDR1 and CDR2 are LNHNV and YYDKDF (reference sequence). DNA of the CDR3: TGTGCCACCAGCAGAGATCCCTATCAGCCCCAGCATTTT. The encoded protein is CATSRDPYQPQHF.

Here the CDR3 DNA reads TGTGCCAGCAGAAGGGACAGCGCTGGCTATGGCTACACCTTC. Translated, it gives CASRRDSAGYGYTF. This sequence joins TRBV6-6 and TRBJ1-2; TRBD1 matches 7 bases. The J segment lost 4 bases and the V segment lost 6 bases, leaving 8 bases of the junction unmatched. This CDR3 comprises 14 residues. CDR1 and CDR2 (germline): MNHNY, SVGAGI (reference sequence).

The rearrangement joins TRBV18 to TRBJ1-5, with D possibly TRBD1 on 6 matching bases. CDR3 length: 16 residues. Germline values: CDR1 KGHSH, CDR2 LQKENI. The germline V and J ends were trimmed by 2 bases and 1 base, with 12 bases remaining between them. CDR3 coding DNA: TGTGCCAGCTCACCAGTGACAGGAGCCAGCAATCAGCCCCAGCATTTT. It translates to CASSPVTGASNQPQHF.

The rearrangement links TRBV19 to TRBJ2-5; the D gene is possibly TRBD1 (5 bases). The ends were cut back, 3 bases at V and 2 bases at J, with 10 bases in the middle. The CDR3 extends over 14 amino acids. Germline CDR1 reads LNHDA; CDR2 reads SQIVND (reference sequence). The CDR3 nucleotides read TGTGCCAGTAGTATTGGAAACAGGCAAGAGACCCAGTACTTC. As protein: CASSIGNRQETQYF.

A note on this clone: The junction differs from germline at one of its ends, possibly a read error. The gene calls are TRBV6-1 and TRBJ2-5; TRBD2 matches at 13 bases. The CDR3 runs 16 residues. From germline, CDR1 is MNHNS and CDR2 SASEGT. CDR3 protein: CASSEATSGGQGTQYF. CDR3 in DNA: TGTGCCAGCAGTGAAGCGACTAGCGGGGGGCAAGGGACCCAGTACTTC.

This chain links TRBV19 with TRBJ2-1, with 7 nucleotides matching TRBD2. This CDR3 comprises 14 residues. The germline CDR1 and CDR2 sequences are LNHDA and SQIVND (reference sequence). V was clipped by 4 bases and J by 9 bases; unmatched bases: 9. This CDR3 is CASSTVGLGVEQFF. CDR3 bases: TGTGCCAGTAGTACCGTTGGACTAGGCGTTGAGCAGTTCTTC.

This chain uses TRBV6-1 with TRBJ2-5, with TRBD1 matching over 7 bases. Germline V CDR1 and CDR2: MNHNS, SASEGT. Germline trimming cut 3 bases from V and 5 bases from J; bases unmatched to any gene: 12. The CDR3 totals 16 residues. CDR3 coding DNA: TGTGCCAGCAGTGAGTTTCAGAGACAGGGCGGCGAGACCCAGTACTTC. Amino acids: CASSEFQRQGGETQYF.

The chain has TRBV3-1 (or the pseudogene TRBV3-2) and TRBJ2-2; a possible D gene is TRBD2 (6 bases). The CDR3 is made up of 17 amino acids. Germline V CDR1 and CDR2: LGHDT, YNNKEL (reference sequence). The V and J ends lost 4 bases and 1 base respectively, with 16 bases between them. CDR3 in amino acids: CASSLSGGEGNTGELFF. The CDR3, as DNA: TGTGCCAGCAGCCTTTCCGGCGGGGAAGGGAACACCGGGGAGCTGTTTTTT.